This T cell receptor beta chain was retrieved from a study of CD8 T cells in Susac syndrome. The RNA input was 0.5 to 1 ug, and it was reverse transcribed with random hexamers. TCRdb processed the immunoSEQ multiplex PCR reads anew with MiXCR; each CDR3 protein has one entry. Among roughly 250,000 distinct CDR3 sequences listed, about 96% were seen once. The V gene end was trimmed by 3 bases and the J gene end by 7 bases; junction bases not matched to a gene: 8. CDR1 is LGHDT and CDR2 is YNNKEL in the germline V gene (reference sequence). The CDR3 sequence is 15 residues long. Sequencing was done on a sample of CD4+ T cells from PBMCs. This TCR derives from a human donor with Susac syndrome. The chain uses TRBV3-1 and TRBJ2-7, with TRBD1 identical over 11 bases. Written as DNA, the CDR3 is TGTGCCAGCAGCCAGCCGGACAGGGGGCATCGGGAGCAGTACTTC. Translation: CASSQPDRGHREQYF.